What follows describes a single T cell receptor beta chain. This clonotype was found a few times. The antigen it binds to is not known. No clone much larger than this one lies a single base away; base qualities are absent. The sample originates from a study of response to subunit inactivated influenza vaccine (dated by TCRdb to the late 2010s). In the study overall: To follow how T cells responded to a trivalent subunit inactivated influenza vaccine, the researchers relied on deep quantitative profiling of the T cell receptor repertoire. Results and caveats for the whole study, not just this receptor: According to the authors, only a limited number of new T cells may be recruited by each seasonal influenza vaccination.

Library creation used RT-PCR. Sequencing was carried out with an Illumina HiSeq 2500. In TCRdb, the public reads were trimmed at Q25 with fastp and aligned with MiXCR, with productive beta chains retained. Here each entry gathers all rows of one CDR3 protein and keeps the most common genes and DNA. Counted in this sample were 400,000 to 550,000 distinct CDR3 sequences; 25% of them appeared once. The ten biggest clones cover approximately 1.9% of the sample. This receptor was obtained from a man between 45 and 60 years old who received an inactivated influenza vaccine. Donor details come from another sample of the same person, matched by shared clones. The source was CD4+ T cells sorted from PBMCs, collected about 5 days after vaccination.

The DNA sequence is as follows: TGCAGTGCTAGTCTGGCAGGGCGGAAAGAATCACCCCTCCACTTT. Its translation is CSASLAGRKESPLHF. The chain uses TRBV20-1 and TRBJ1-6; a tentative D match to TRBD1 spans 5 bases. CDR3 length: 15 amino acids, cysteine to phenylalanine. The entry retains the CDR3 DNA only, 45 bases that are in frame from base 1. V is clipped by 3 bases and J by 10 bases, and the sequence between their germline boundaries is 19 bases long. The germline V gene (reference sequence) provides CDR1 DFQATT and CDR2 SNEGSKA.